This T cell receptor (beta chain) was profiled in a study of synovial regulatory T cells in juvenile arthritis. The study's findings and limits: CDR3 overlap with synovial Tregs was higher for iaTregs than other blood Tregs. Across patients, iaTreg TCR repertoires were mostly private, partly shared with synovial Teff and blood CPL. Compared with other blood Treg cells, inflammation-associated Treg cells had reduced TCR diversity.

TCRdb keeps only in-frame clones here, not all; method: immunoSEQ multiplex PCR. The sample spans under 8,000 clones; the ten largest clones claim roughly 0.61%. About this clone: Antigen specificity is unknown.

The CDR3 is made up of 14 amino acids. No DNA sequence was recorded. Germline V gives CDR1 SGHTA, CDR2 FQGNSA. The rearrangement uses TRBV7-2 and TRBJ1-4. Sequencing input: Treg cells from blood. Described subset: remaining (HLA-DR-negative) circulating blood Treg cells. The receptor was derived from a donor aged 2 to 35 with juvenile idiopathic arthritis. CDR3 loop: CASSLAGINEKLFF.